What follows are 3 T cell receptor beta chains derived from one specimen sequenced in a study of T cell responses to AZD1222 COVID-19 vaccine. Some clones are missing from TCRdb's copy, which holds only in-frame ones; the method was immunoSEQ multiplex PCR. The sample carries some 120,000 clones, approximately 90% recorded once. Sequenced here: peripheral blood, sampled on day 0 of AZD1222 vaccination. These receptors were obtained from an adult in good health.

V and J are TRBV3-1 (or the pseudogene TRBV3-2) and TRBJ1-1, with D perhaps matching TRBD1 (5 bases). This CDR3 region has 13 residues. Germline-derived CDR1 and CDR2 are LGHDT and YNNKEL (reference sequence). Trimming removed 7 bases from V and 1 base from J, with 10 bases in between. The CDR3 DNA follows: TGTGCCAGCACTCTGGGACCGAACACTGAAGCTTTCTTT. Amino acids: CASTLGPNTEAFF.

The CDR3 DNA sequence: TGTGCCAGCAGCTCGTACACAGTATCCTACGAGCAGTACTTC. Protein: CASSSYTVSYEQYF. The chain uses TRBV11-1 and TRBJ2-7; unclear D gene. V lost 4 bases, J lost 1 base, and 11 bases lay in between. This CDR3 contains 14 residues. Germline-derived CDR1 and CDR2 are SGHAT and FQDESV (reference sequence).

This clone was counted a few times. This chain connects TRBV24-1 to TRBJ1-5, with D maybe TRBD1 (6 bases). The CDR3 contains 14 residues. Looked up from germline, CDR1 is KGHDR and CDR2 is SFDVKD. The ends were cut back, 7 bases at V and 1 base at J, with 10 bases in the middle. CDR3 bases: TGTGCCACCAGCCAGGGGTCGAGCAATCAGCCCCAGCATTTT. Translation: CATSQGSSNQPQHF.